This is a list of T cell receptor beta chains from one sample in a study of beta chain features in type 1 diabetes. Measured with immunoSEQ multiplex PCR; TCRdb has only the in-frame clones, and not every one. Among 93,000 or so clones listed, around 30% were seen once. The sequencing input was central memory CD4+ T cells from blood. Receptor source: a woman between 18 and 29 years old with type 1 diabetes. The CDR3 runs from the conserved cysteine through the conserved F or W. The D gene is left open where the match is weak. A row's size may be missing; if present it is once, few, many or a size class.

clone size	D gene	V gene	J gene	CDR3 DNA	CDR3 protein
few	TRBD2	TRBV7-3	TRBJ2-1	TGTGCCAGCAGCTCTAGGGGGACTAGCGGGAGCACTGAGCAGTTCTTC	CASSSRGTSGSTEQFF
NA	NA	TRBV18	TRBJ1-1	TGTGCCAGCTCACCACTGAACGAACTAAGGAACACTGAAGCTTTCTTT	CASSPLNELRNTEAFF
few	NA	TRBV6-5	TRBJ1-3	TGTGCCAGCAGTTATGACTTCTCTGGAAACACCATATATTTT	CASSYDFSGNTIYF
NA	NA	TRBV6-5	TRBJ2-5	TGTGCCAGGAGACACCTCCGGATCGGGACCCAGTACTTC	CARRHLRIGTQYF
NA	NA	TRBV11-3	TRBJ2-1	TGTGCCAGCAGACCTAACCGGGGTGAGCAGTTCTTC	CASRPNRGEQFF
few	TRBD1	TRBV5-1	TRBJ1-2	TGCGCCAGTACCACGGTGGAGGGGGCCGGCTACACCTTC	CASTTVEGAGYTF
NA	NA	TRBV6-1	TRBJ2-4	TGTGCCAGCAGGACTCAGGGCAACATTCAGTACTTC	CASRTQGNIQYF
NA	TRBD2	TRBV5-1	TRBJ2-5	TGCGCCAGCAGCTTGGGAGCTAGCGGGACGAAAGAGACCCAGTACTTC	CASSLGASGTKETQYF
once	TRBD2	TRBV30	TRBJ2-3	TGTGCCGGGAGGGGGATGGTAGCGGGGCGAGATACGCAGTATTTT	CAGRGMVAGRDTQYF
once	TRBD1	TRBV5-6	TRBJ1-2	TGTGCCAGCAGCTTTCTCGGACAGGGCTCGGGTGGCTACACCTTC	CASSFLGQGSGGYTF
NA	TRBD2	TRBV27	TRBJ2-7	TGTGCCAGCAGGCCCTCCGGGACTAGACCCTACGAGCAGTACTTC	CASRPSGTRPYEQYF
few	NA	TRBV7-9	TRBJ1-2	TGTGCCAGCAGCGTCGAACAGGGTGCCTATGGCTACACCTTC	CASSVEQGAYGYTF
NA	TRBD2	TRBV27	TRBJ2-3	TGTGCCAGCAGTTTATCGATGGCGGGAGGGCCAGATACGCAGTATTTT	CASSLSMAGGPDTQYF
NA	NA	TRBV30	TRBJ2-7	TGTGCCTGGAGTGTACGCGGGCCGTCCGAGCAGTACTTC	CAWSVRGPSEQYF
few	NA	TRBV29-1	TRBJ2-5	TGCAGCGCCCGAGAGCATCCCCAAGAGACCCAGTACTTC	CSAREHPQETQYF
few	TRBD2	TRBV7-2	TRBJ2-1	TGTGCCAGCAGCTTAGTTCCGGCGGGAGTCACCTACAATGAGCAGTTCTTC	CASSLVPAGVTYNEQFF
few	NA	TRBV2	TRBJ1-5	TGTGCCTCCAATGGAGGGAAAACTATCAGCAATCAGCCCCAGCATTTT	CASNGGKTISNQPQHF
few	NA	TRBV5-1	TRBJ1-1	TGCGCCAGCAGCCGGAACAGGGAGGGGGGCACTGAAGCTTTCTTT	CASSRNREGGTEAFF
once	TRBD2	TRBV11-2	TRBJ2-1	TGTGCCAGCAGCTTAGTTTCTAGCGGGCACTACAATGAGCAGTTCTTC	CASSLVSSGHYNEQFF
NA	TRBD1	TRBV19	TRBJ2-1	TGTGCCAGTCTCGGACGGGACAGATACAATGAGCAGTTCTTC	CASLGRDRYNEQFF
NA	TRBD2	TRBV10-3	TRBJ2-1	TGTGCCGCAACCGGGACTAGCGGCTACAATGAGCAGTTCTTC	CAATGTSGYNEQFF
NA	TRBD2	TRBV5-1	TRBJ2-1	TGCGCCAGCAGCTTTGGGTCAAGCGGGGGAAACAATGAGCAGTTCTTC	CASSFGSSGGNNEQFF
few	TRBD1	TRBV7-2	TRBJ1-4	TGTGCCAGCAGCTATAGACAGGGGATTAATGAAAAACTGTTTTTT	CASSYRQGINEKLFF
NA	TRBD1	TRBV2	TRBJ1-5	TGTGCCAGCACAACCGGGACAGCAAGCCGGCCCCAGCATTTT	CASTTGTASRPQHF
NA	NA	TRBV6-1	TRBJ2-1	TGTGCCAGCACCAAAACGGGACAACTATCGGCTGAGCAGTTCTTC	CASTKTGQLSAEQFF
NA	TRBD2	TRBV19	TRBJ2-5	TGTGCCAGTAGTACTCAAGCGGGAGATGGGGAGACCCAGTACTTC	CASSTQAGDGETQYF
few	TRBD2	TRBV6-5	TRBJ2-1	TGTGCCAGCATCGGACTAGCGGGATCTTACAATGAGCAGTTCTTC	CASIGLAGSYNEQFF